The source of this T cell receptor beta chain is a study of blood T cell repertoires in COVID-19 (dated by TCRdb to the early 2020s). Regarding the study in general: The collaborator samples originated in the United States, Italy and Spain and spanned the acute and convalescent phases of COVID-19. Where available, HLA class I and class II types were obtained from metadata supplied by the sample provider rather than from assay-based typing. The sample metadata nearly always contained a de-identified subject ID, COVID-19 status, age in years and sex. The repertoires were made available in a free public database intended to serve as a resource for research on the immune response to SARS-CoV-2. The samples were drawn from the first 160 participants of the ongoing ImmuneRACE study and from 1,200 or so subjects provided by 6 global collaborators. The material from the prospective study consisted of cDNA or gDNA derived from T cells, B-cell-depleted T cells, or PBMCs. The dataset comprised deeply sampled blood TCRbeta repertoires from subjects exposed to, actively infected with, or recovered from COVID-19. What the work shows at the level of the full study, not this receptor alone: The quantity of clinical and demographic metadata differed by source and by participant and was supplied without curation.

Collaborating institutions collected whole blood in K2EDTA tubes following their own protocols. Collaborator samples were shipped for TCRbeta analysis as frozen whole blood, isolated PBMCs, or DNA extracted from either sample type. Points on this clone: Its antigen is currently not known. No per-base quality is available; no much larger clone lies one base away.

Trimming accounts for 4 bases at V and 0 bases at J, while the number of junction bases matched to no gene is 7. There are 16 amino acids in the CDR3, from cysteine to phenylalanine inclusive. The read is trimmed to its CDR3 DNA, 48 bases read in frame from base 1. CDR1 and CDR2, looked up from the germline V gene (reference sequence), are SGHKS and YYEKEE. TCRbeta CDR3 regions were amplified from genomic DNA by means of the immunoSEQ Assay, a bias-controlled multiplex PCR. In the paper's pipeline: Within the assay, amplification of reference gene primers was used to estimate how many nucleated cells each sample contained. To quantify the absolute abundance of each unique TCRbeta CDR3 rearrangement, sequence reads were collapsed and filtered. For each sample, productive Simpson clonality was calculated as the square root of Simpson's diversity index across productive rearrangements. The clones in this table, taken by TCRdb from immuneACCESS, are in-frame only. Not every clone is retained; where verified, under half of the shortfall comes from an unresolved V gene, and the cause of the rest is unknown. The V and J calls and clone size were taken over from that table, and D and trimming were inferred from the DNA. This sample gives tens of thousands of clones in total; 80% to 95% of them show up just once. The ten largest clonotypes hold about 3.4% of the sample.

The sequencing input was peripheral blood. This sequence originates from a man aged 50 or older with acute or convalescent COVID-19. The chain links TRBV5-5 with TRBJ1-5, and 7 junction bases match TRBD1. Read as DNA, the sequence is TGTGCCAGCAGCGCAAACCAGGGGGTTAGCAATCAGCCCCAGCATTTT. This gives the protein CASSANQGVSNQPQHF.